The 25 T cell receptor beta chains given below trace back to one sample, sequenced in a study of blood T cell repertoires in COVID-19. Sequenced by immunoSEQ multiplex PCR; TCRdb stores in-frame clones only, minus some. This sample yields roughly 160,000 clones, of which 88% are seen a single time; 20% to 30% belongs to the top ten. Sequencing was carried out using peripheral blood. The source of these receptors is a man between 60 and 70 years old with acute or convalescent COVID-19.

This chain connects TRBV7-6 to TRBJ2-7; 7 bases fit TRBD2. This CDR3 contains 15 residues. In germline, CDR1 is SGHVS, CDR2 FNYEAQ. Losses at the gene ends were 1 base for V and 0 bases for J; bases not matched to a gene: 3. CDR3 in DNA: TGTGCCAGCAGCTTAGGAGCGGGGACCTCCTACGAGCAGTACTTC. Protein sequence: CASSLGAGTSYEQYF.

J is TRBJ1-1 and V is TRBV11-3; D is unclear. Per the germline V gene, CDR1 is SGHNT and CDR2 is YENEEA. Trimming shortened V by 3 bases and J by 1 base, and 15 bases separated the two germline ends. The CDR3 is 16 amino acids. CDR3 sequence (DNA): TGTGCCAGCAGCTTCCGTCGAGGAGGTTGGAACACTGAAGCTTTCTTT. This encodes CASSFRRGGWNTEAFF.

The chain has TRBV6-5 and TRBJ2-1; 9 positions agree with TRBD2. CDR1 MNHEY and CDR2 SVGAGI come from the germline V gene. The J segment lost 10 bases and the V segment lost 6 bases, leaving 7 bases of the junction unmatched. The CDR3 extends over 13 amino acids. DNA of the CDR3: TGTGCCAGCAGGTTGGGACTAGCCTCAGAGCAGTTCTTC. This translates into CASRLGLASEQFF.

V usage is TRBV19 and J usage is TRBJ1-4; 7 nucleotides line up with TRBD1. The J segment lost 0 bases and the V segment lost 3 bases, leaving 1 base of the junction unmatched. In germline, CDR1 is LNHDA, CDR2 SQIVND (reference sequence). This CDR3 region has 15 residues. The CDR3 protein is CASSMDRTTNEKLFF. The CDR3 DNA follows: TGTGCCAGTAGTATGGACAGGACAACTAATGAAAAACTGTTTTTT.

The rearrangement joins TRBV6-2 or TRBV6-3 to TRBJ1-1, with TRBD1 matching over 7 bases. Germline V gene lookup returns CDR1 MNHEY and CDR2 SVGEGT. The CDR3 runs to 15 residues. V shed 4 bases, J shed 4 bases, and the junction held 9 bases outside the gene matches. CDR3 region: CASSSLNRGRTEAFF. Here the CDR3 DNA reads TGTGCCAGCAGTTCCCTTAACAGGGGTCGCACTGAAGCTTTCTTT.

This chain uses TRBV5-1 with TRBJ1-2, with TRBD1 identical over 7 bases. J lost 8 bases, V lost 4 bases, and 8 bases had no gene match. This CDR3 spans 13 amino acids. The germline CDR1 and CDR2 sequences are SGHRS and YFSETQ. This CDR3 reads CASSPDRPSGYTF. The CDR3 DNA reads TGCGCCAGCAGCCCGGACAGGCCTTCGGGCTACACCTTC.

This CDR3 is CASSDTGGLSYEQYF. CDR3 sequence (DNA): TGTGCCAGCAGTGATACAGGGGGCCTGTCCTACGAGCAGTACTTC. The V and J genes are TRBV6-1 and TRBJ2-7, with TRBD1 matching 9 bases. The V gene's germline CDR1 is MNHNS and CDR2 SASEGT. The J segment lost 1 base and the V segment lost 3 bases, leaving 4 bases of the junction unmatched. CDR3 length: 15 residues.

The chain couples TRBV14 to TRBJ1-2, with TRBD1 matching 11 bases. CDR1 is SGHDN, CDR2 FVKESK, per germline. After removal of 1 base from V and 14 bases from J, the junction contained 9 bases not matched to a gene. This CDR3 contains 14 residues. The CDR3 coding sequence is TGTGCCAGCAGCCAAGGGACAGGGGGCTTCACCTCTACCTTC. Protein: CASSQGTGGFTSTF.

The chain recombines TRBV27 with TRBJ2-7, with TRBD2 as a possible D gene (6 bases). The CDR3 length is 16 residues. CDR1 MNHEY and CDR2 SMNVEV come from the germline V gene (reference sequence). Trimming removed 8 bases at V and 1 base at J, with 21 bases between. The CDR3 region has the DNA TGTGCCAGCTCCAACCTCCCGGGACTCATTTCCTACGAGCAGTACTTC. Translated, it gives CASSNLPGLISYEQYF.

V gene TRBV4-1 combines with J gene TRBJ2-7; 10 nucleotides align to TRBD1. The CDR3 covers 16 residues. Germline V gene data show CDR1 as MGHRA and CDR2 as YSYEKL. V was clipped by 3 bases and J by 1 base; unmatched bases: 6. The CDR3 bases are TGCGCCAGCAGCCAGTTTTCGGGACAGGGGTCCTACGAGCAGTACTTC. This gives the protein CASSQFSGQGSYEQYF.

The J gene is TRBJ1-1, the V gene TRBV9; D perhaps matches TRBD1 (5 bases). V was pared by 3 bases and J by 1 base, with 16 bases between. CDR3 length equals 16 residues. Germline values: CDR1 SGDLS, CDR2 YYNGEE. The CDR3 DNA sequence: TGTGCCAGCAGCGCCGGACACCTCGGAAGGAACACTGAAGCTTTCTTT. It translates to CASSAGHLGRNTEAFF.

In DNA, the CDR3 is TGTGCCAGCAGCTCTCTAGCGGGAGTTTACAATGAGCAGTTCTTC. Protein product: CASSSLAGVYNEQFF. The chain has TRBV7-3 and TRBJ2-1; 10 nucleotides align to TRBD2. J was trimmed by 4 bases and V by 4 bases; bases with no gene match: 4. This CDR3 spans 15 amino acids. In germline, CDR1 is SGHTA, CDR2 FQGTGA.

This rearrangement joins TRBV4-1 to TRBJ2-6; D is ambiguous. Germline assignment: CDR1 MGHRA and CDR2 YSYEKL. Trimming took off 0 bases at V and 0 bases at J, with 3 bases between the two ends. The CDR3 is made up of 15 amino acids. CDR3 protein: CASSQEASGANVLTF. The CDR3 DNA follows: TGCGCCAGCAGCCAAGAAGCCTCTGGGGCCAACGTCCTGACTTTC.

The chain recombines TRBV7-9 with TRBJ2-3; TRBD1 aligns across 7 bases. Germline-derived CDR1 and CDR2 are SEHNR and FQNEAQ (reference sequence). With V trimmed by 4 bases and J by 2 bases, 9 bases remained unmatched. This CDR3 region has 16 residues. The CDR3: CASSSSDRAFTDTQYF. In DNA, the CDR3 is TGTGCCAGCAGCTCCTCCGACAGGGCCTTCACAGATACGCAGTATTTT.

This clone was picked up a small number of times. V usage is TRBV3-1 (or the pseudogene TRBV3-2) and J usage is TRBJ1-4; TRBD1 aligns across 7 bases. The V and J ends lost 4 bases and 5 bases, in that order; junction bases with no gene match: 13. Germline-derived CDR1 and CDR2 are LGHDT and YNNKEL (reference sequence). The CDR3 consists of 17 residues. The CDR3: CASSPRPPTGRNEKLFF. The CDR3 region has the DNA TGTGCCAGCAGCCCCCGACCCCCGACAGGGCGGAATGAAAAACTGTTTTTT.

The V and J genes are TRBV9 and TRBJ1-6; no clear D. CDR3 length: 12 amino acids. V was cut by 2 bases and J by 9 bases, with 6 bases left in between. Per the germline V gene, CDR1 is SGDLS and CDR2 is YYNGEE. CDR3 residues: CASSVGFSPLHF. The CDR3, as DNA: TGTGCCAGCAGCGTCGGGTTTTCACCCCTCCACTTT.

This chain connects TRBV9 to TRBJ1-1; 8 nucleotides line up with TRBD1. The CDR3 contains 13 residues. The V and J ends lost 3 bases and 9 bases, in that order; junction bases with no gene match: 7. The germline V gene encodes CDR1 SGDLS and CDR2 YYNGEE. This CDR3 reads CASSEGDRYQAFF. CDR3 bases: TGTGCCAGCAGCGAGGGGGACAGGTACCAAGCTTTCTTT.

This chain links TRBV11-2 with TRBJ1-6; D is unclear. Germline V gene data show CDR1 as SGHAT and CDR2 as FQNNGV. The CDR3 sequence is 17 residues long. Trimming stripped 0 bases from V and 5 bases from J, with 14 bases between. The CDR3 region is CASSLDNMRGNNSPLHF. For the CDR3, the DNA is TGTGCCAGCAGCTTAGATAACATGAGAGGGAATAATTCACCCCTCCACTTT.

The V gene is TRBV18, the J gene TRBJ1-1; D perhaps matches TRBD1 (6 bases). The CDR3 is 13 residues long. Trimming cost V 3 bases and J 5 bases, with 10 bases left between them. The germline V gene has CDR1 KGHSH and CDR2 LQKENI. CDR3 sequence (DNA): TGTGCCAGCTCACCGGGACATGGGACTGAAGCTTTCTTT. The encoded protein is CASSPGHGTEAFF. Based on the CDR3 plus reference TRBV18 and TRBJ1-1, the full variable domain is NAGVMQNPRHLVRRRGQEARLRCSPMKGHSHVYWYRQLPEEGLKFMVYLQKENIIDESGMPKERFSAEFPKEGPSILRIQQVVRGDSAAYFCASSPGHGTEAFFGQGTRLTVV.

V usage is TRBV5-1 and J usage is TRBJ2-1; 13 bases agree with TRBD2. Germline CDR1 SGHRS, CDR2 YFSETQ. V shed 4 bases and J 3 bases; nucleotides not matched to a gene: 10. The CDR3 extends over 18 amino acids. Here the CDR3 DNA reads TGCGCCAGCAGCGGATTAACTAGCGGGGGGGCCTTCTACAATGAGCAGTTCTTC. It yields the protein CASSGLTSGGAFYNEQFF.

The chain has TRBV7-9 and TRBJ2-3, with 8 bases aligning to TRBD1. V lost 5 bases to trimming and J lost 0 bases; unmatched junction nucleotides: 7. The CDR3 has 16 amino acids. The germline gives CDR1 SEHNR, CDR2 FQNEAQ (reference sequence). CDR3 coding DNA: TGTGCCAGCAGCAAGACAGGGGCCCCTAGCACAGATACGCAGTATTTT. Translation: CASSKTGAPSTDTQYF.

This chain connects TRBV10-3 to TRBJ2-1, with 13 bases fitting TRBD2. Unmatched junction bases numbered 7, after V lost 6 bases and J lost 2 bases. Germline CDR1 is ENHRY and CDR2 is SYGVKD. This CDR3 has 17 amino acids. The CDR3 here is CAISALTSGGTYNEQFF. The CDR3 bases are TGTGCCATCAGCGCCTTGACTAGCGGGGGGACCTACAATGAGCAGTTCTTC.

The count of this clone is one. The gene calls are TRBV10-3 and TRBJ2-7; 7 nucleotides line up with TRBD1. The CDR3 contains 14 residues. Germline values: CDR1 ENHRY, CDR2 SYGVKD. V shed 6 bases, J shed 0 bases, and the junction held 5 bases outside the gene matches. Written as DNA, the CDR3 is TGTGCCATCAGCTCCGGGACAGACTCCTACGAGCAGTACTTC. This encodes CAISSGTDSYEQYF.

The V call is TRBV11-2, the J call TRBJ1-2; 8 bases match TRBD1. Unmatched junction bases numbered 4, after V lost 5 bases and J lost 5 bases. The germline gives CDR1 SGHAT, CDR2 FQNNGV. This CDR3 comprises 13 residues. This chain's CDR3 is CASSPDRGYGYTF. CDR3 sequence (DNA): TGTGCCAGCAGCCCAGACAGGGGATATGGCTACACCTTC. Variable domain in full (rest from reference TRBV11-2 and TRBJ1-2): EAGVAQSPRYKIIEKRQSVAFWCNPISGHATLYWYQQILGQGPKLLIQFQNNGVVDDSQLPKDRFSAERLKGVDSTLKIQPAKLEDSAVYLCASSPDRGYGYTFGSGTRLTVV.

The chain employs TRBV9 and TRBJ2-7, with 11 bases aligning to TRBD2. The germline V gene encodes CDR1 SGDLS and CDR2 YYNGEE. Unmatched junction bases numbered 5, after V lost 0 bases and J lost 3 bases. This CDR3 spans 16 amino acids. CDR3 in amino acids: CASSVAGTSGIYEQYF. The CDR3 nucleotides read TGTGCCAGCAGCGTAGCCGGGACTAGCGGAATCTACGAGCAGTACTTC. The entire variable domain, with the rest obtained from reference TRBV9 and TRBJ2-7, is as follows: DSGVTQTPKHLITATGQRVTLRCSPRSGDLSVYWYQQSLDQGLQFLIQYYNGEERAKGNILERFSAQQFPDLHSELNLSSLELGDSALYFCASSVAGTSGIYEQYFGPGTRLTVT.